The clone carrying this T cell receptor (beta chain) was detected many times. The target antigen is unknown. These data are taken from a study of tumor-infiltrating lymphocytes in primary liver carcinoma. Background on the study: Tumors were staged T1-T3 N0M0 and measured about 4.2 to 10 cm across. General observations from the study: Blood trailed tumors significantly in top-250-clone fraction (p = 0.039).

Both RNA and DNA were isolated together from about 19-30 mg of bulk tissue that had not been sorted. By surgical resection, the patients were treated for their primary liver carcinoma. V dropped 0 bases and J dropped 4 bases, with 11 bases sitting between them. The CDR3 is 15 residues long. CDR1 and CDR2 (germline): PRHDT, FYEKMQ (reference sequence). Constant-region priming of roughly 0.45 ug total RNA yielded TCR beta cDNA. Library construction for TCR beta comprised three nested multiplex PCR rounds performed with slightly modified ARM-PCR. A C-beta reverse primer and TRBV1-TRBV30 forward primers served in each of the first two PCR rounds, at roughly 10 cycles apiece. TCRdb processed the multiplex PCR reads anew with MiXCR; each CDR3 protein has one entry. The table includes 40,000 to 55,000 distinct CDR3 sequences, roughly 70% detected once.

The J gene is TRBJ2-3, the V gene TRBV13; possible D gene TRBD1, 6 bases. Sequenced sample: liver tumor tissue from sampling region 5. Subset noted: tumor region T5, tumor centre. This TCR was sampled from a man in his forties or fifties with primary liver carcinoma and hepatitis B virus infection. CDR3: CASSLGSWGPDTQYF. CDR3 DNA sequence: TGTGCCAGCAGCTTAGGCAGCTGGGGGCCAGATACGCAGTATTTT.